This TCR beta chain was sequenced in a study of T-cell memory formation after mild COVID-19. Study context: Among the donors, TCR clusters were largely specific to each donor.

Study outcomes and limitations: CM and EM subsets held most contracting CD4+ clones; EMRA held CD8+ ones. While clones contracting from day 15 to 85 were balanced between CD4 and CD8, later expanders leaned CD4+.

The CDR3 length is 14 residues. Trimming removed 4 bases from V and 1 base from J; junction bases left unmatched: 2. Germline CDR1 reads SGHVS; CDR2 reads FQNEAQ. Each CDR3 protein gets one entry after TCRdb re-called the 5' RACE reads with MiXCR. This table holds some 48,000 distinct CDR3 sequences, roughly 27% found once. This clonotype was seen more than once but under ten times. Its antigen is currently unknown. The J gene is TRBJ2-3, the V gene TRBV7-8, with TRBD1 matching 7 bases. The receptor's source is a man aged 18 to 29 who had mild COVID-19 (a few samples of this study predate the infection). Cell type and time point are not known. The sequenced sample was PBMCs or a T cell subset sorted from them (not recorded which). CDR3 coding DNA: TGTGCCAGCAGCTCCCAGGGGGGCACAGATACGCAGTATTTT. Protein: CASSSQGGTDTQYF.